This is a list of T cell receptor beta chains from one sample in a study of STAT5B mutations in CD4+ large granular lymphocyte leukemia. The table came from immunoSEQ multiplex PCR; TCRdb's copy has only in-frame clones and leaves some out. In the table there are more than 30,000 clones, 65% to 85% of which are singletons. The sequencing sample was made of CD4+ T cells from blood buffy coats. These receptors came from a human donor in good health. CDR3s leave out the opening cysteine and the closing phenylalanine or tryptophan. Each record gives: J gene, V gene, D gene, CDR3 protein. A D gene is named only where the DNA matches it firmly.

>TRBJ2-3|TRBV7-2|TRBD2
ASSLGLAGGGKVQY
>TRBJ2-3|TRBV7-2|.
ASSRRYTDTQY
>TRBJ1-6|TRBV27|.
ASSLSGPGGSPLH
>TRBJ2-5|TRBV28|.
ASSLVGGKETQY
>TRBJ2-5|TRBV25-1|TRBD1
ASSDTGTVKETQY
>TRBJ2-1|TRBV19|TRBD1
ASKADRSYNEQF
>TRBJ1-4|TRBV18|.
ASSPTSDKLF
>TRBJ2-1|TRBV4-1|TRBD2
ASSQGSGYMNEQF
>TRBJ1-6|TRBV30|TRBD1
AWSDKGQLYNSPLH
>TRBJ2-5|TRBV5-1|TRBD1
ASSLGDRDQETQY
>TRBJ2-1|TRBV7-9|.
ATLVPSLHNEQF
>TRBJ2-5|TRBV10-1|TRBD2
ASSELRTSGSRGETQY
>TRBJ1-2|TRBV2|.
ASSDGAAGGVYGYT
>TRBJ1-1|TRBV5-1|TRBD1
ASSPGQGASNTEAF
>TRBJ2-3|TRBV5-1|.
ASSLGGHSTDTQY
>TRBJ2-7|TRBV14|.
ASSQVRNEQY
>TRBJ2-1|TRBV5-1|TRBD2
ASSLAPTSGRINEQF
>TRBJ1-4|TRBV19|TRBD1
ASSQDRGREKLF
>TRBJ1-2|TRBV7-9|TRBD1
ASSLGQGVLYYGYT
>TRBJ2-5|TRBV18|TRBD2
ASSPGLARETQY
>TRBJ2-5|TRBV5-1|.
ASSLELGGSLQETQY
>TRBJ2-5|TRBV29-1|.
SVKGGGETQY
>TRBJ1-6|TRBV19|.
ASSQNNNSPLH
>TRBJ2-7|TRBV5-5|.
ASSLKDEQY
>TRBJ1-2|TRBV7-2|.
ASSLEPGRTGYT
>TRBJ2-7|TRBV11-2|.
ASSLGGKVNEQY
>TRBJ2-2|TRBV5-6|.
ASSLRARAVGELF
>TRBJ1-4|TRBV2|.
ASSPPPARGKVEKLF
>TRBJ1-5|TRBV14|.
ASSSIARGPQH
>TRBJ1-2|TRBV29-1|.
SVEVGFYGYT
>TRBJ2-1|TRBV30|TRBD2
ASGLAPSYNEQF
>TRBJ1-2|TRBV5-1|TRBD1
ASSSGAGGNYGYT
>TRBJ2-3|TRBV5-4|TRBD1
ASSYPGQGITDTQY
>TRBJ2-2|TRBV5-1|.
ASSLGYGGTSGELF
>TRBJ1-4|TRBV29-1|.
SVAPQMGKKLF
>TRBJ1-5|TRBV28|.
ASSLPISREGNQPQH
>TRBJ2-1|TRBV16|TRBD2
ASNRASGGAREQF
>TRBJ2-7|TRBV7-9|.
ASSLSTGWYEQY
>TRBJ2-2|TRBV6-5|.
ASSFSRSYTGELF
>TRBJ1-1|TRBV5-4|.
ASSFKGSEAF
>TRBJ1-5|TRBV19|.
ASSREGLSNQPQH
>TRBJ2-3|TRBV9|TRBD2
ASGAGDTDTQY
>TRBJ2-7|TRBV11-2|.
ASSLATSKTYEQY
>TRBJ1-2|TRBV6-6|TRBD1
ASSRQGPDGYT
>TRBJ1-1|TRBV20-1|.
SALRDTEAF
>TRBJ1-1|TRBV6-1|TRBD1
ASSATGGTEAF
>TRBJ2-1|TRBV7-2|.
ASSLATDNNEQF
>TRBJ2-7|TRBV10-3|.
AISESTYEQY
>TRBJ1-1|TRBV9|.
ASSTRGSGTEAF